This T cell receptor beta chain is from a study of T cells in localized non-small cell lung cancer. Study results and caveats: A median approximately 57 of the top 100 tumor clones appeared in adjacent lung. Elevated blood T cell density was associated with longer overall survival. Tumor samples were not multi-region, leaving intratumor heterogeneity unexcluded. Tumor showed lower T cell clonality than uninvolved adjacent lung, where it was highest.

Profiled with immunoSEQ multiplex PCR; TCRdb holds only in-frame clones, not every one. Of around 31,000 clones listed, roughly nine tenths are singletons. Remarks on this clone: Its cognate antigen is unknown.

The V gene's germline CDR1 is SGHVS and CDR2 FQNEAQ. CDR3 length equals 19 residues. J gave up 0 bases and V 5 bases, and 8 bases lay outside the gene matches. This receptor was identified in a woman aged 35-70 years with stage I lung adenocarcinoma. Sequenced here: peripheral blood, sampled before any cancer treatment. The rearrangement links TRBV7-8 to TRBJ2-3; TRBD2 agrees at 16 bases. The CDR3 loop reads CASSGEGLAGGRSTDTQYF. CDR3 nucleotide sequence: TGTGCCAGCAGCGGAGAGGGACTAGCGGGGGGGCGGAGCACAGATACGCAGTATTTT. The whole variable domain, filled in from reference TRBV7-8 and TRBJ2-3, reads GAGVSQSPRYKVAKRGQDVALRCDPISGHVSLFWYQQALGQGPEFLTYFQNEAQLDKSGLPSDRFFAERPEGSVSTLKIQRTQQEDSAVYLCASSGEGLAGGRSTDTQYFGPGTRLTVL.